This record looks at one T cell receptor (beta chain) sequence and its context. Assay: immunoSEQ multiplex PCR; the TCRdb copy retains only in-frame clones and omits some. Seen here are some 77,000 clones, 86% observed once, and the top ten hold 4.8%. Germline CDR1 reads MNHEY; CDR2 reads SMNVEV (reference sequence). Trimming at V came to 10 bases and at J to 5 bases, leaving 11 bases not matched to a gene. The CDR3 extends over 14 amino acids. This entry is derived from a study of technical replicates of blood from several donors. The chain recombines TRBV27 with TRBJ2-5, with 9 bases identical to TRBD2. Sequencing was done on a sample of PBMCs. The sequence derives from a human donor in good health. Some clones in this sample may be carry-over from other donors' samples. CDR3 sequence reads: CATSIAGVQETQYF. The CDR3 DNA follows: TGTGCCACTTCCATAGCGGGAGTCCAGGAGACCCAGTACTTC.